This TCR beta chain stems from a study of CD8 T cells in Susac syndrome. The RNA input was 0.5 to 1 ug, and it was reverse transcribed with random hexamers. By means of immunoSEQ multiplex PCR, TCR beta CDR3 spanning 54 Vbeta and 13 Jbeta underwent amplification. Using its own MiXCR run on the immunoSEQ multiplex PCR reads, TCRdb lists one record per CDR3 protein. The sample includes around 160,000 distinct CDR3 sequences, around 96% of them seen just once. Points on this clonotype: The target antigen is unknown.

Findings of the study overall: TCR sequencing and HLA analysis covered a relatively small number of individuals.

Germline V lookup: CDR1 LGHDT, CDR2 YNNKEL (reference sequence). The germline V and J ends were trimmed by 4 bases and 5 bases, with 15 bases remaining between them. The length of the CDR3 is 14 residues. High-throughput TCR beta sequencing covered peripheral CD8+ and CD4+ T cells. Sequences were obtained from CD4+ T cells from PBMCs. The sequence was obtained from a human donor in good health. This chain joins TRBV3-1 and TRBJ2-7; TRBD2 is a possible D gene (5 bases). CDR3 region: CASSPGSWSHEQYF. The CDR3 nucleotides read TGTGCCAGCAGCCCGGGGAGTTGGTCCCACGAGCAGTACTTC.